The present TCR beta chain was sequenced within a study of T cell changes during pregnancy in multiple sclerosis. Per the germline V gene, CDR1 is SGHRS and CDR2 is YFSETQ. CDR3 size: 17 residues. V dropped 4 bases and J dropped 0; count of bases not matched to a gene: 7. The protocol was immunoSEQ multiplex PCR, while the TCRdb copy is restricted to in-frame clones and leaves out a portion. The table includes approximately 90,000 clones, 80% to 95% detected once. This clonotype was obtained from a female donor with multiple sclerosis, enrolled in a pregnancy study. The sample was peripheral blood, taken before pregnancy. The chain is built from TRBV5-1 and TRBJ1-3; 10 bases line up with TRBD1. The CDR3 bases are TGCGCCAGCAGCCGGTGGACAGGGGGAATCTCTGGAAACACCATATATTTT. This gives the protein CASSRWTGGISGNTIYF. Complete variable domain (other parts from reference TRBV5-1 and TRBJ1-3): KAGVTQTPRYLIKTRGQQVTLSCSPISGHRSVSWYQQTPGQGLQFLFEYFSETQRNKGNFPGRFSGRQFSNSRSEMNVSTLELGDSALYLCASSRWTGGISGNTIYFGEGSWLTVV.